A selection of T cell receptor beta chains follows, all from one sample in a study of response to subunit inactivated influenza vaccine. TCRdb redid the calling of the RT-PCR reads with MiXCR, one entry per CDR3 protein. The sample yields roughly 150,000 distinct CDR3 sequences, 9.5% to 13% seen once. This material consisted of non-naive T cells sorted from PBMCs, taken 45 days after vaccination. All receptors derive from a man aged 45 to 65 who received an inactivated influenza vaccine. Each CDR3 is given with its conserved first and last residue. The D gene is left open where the match is weak. The listing skips clone size in some rows; elsewhere it reads once, few, many or a size class.

J | D | V | size | length | DNA | CDR3
TRBJ2-1 | - | TRBV29-1 | many | 14 | TGCAGCGCGCCCCTGACGGGCTCCTACAATGAGCAGTTCTTC | CSAPLTGSYNEQFF
TRBJ1-6 | - | TRBV20-1 | many | 15 | TGCAGTGCTAGAGATGGCTCCGTCGAATATTCACCCCTCCACTTT | CSARDGSVEYSPLHF
TRBJ2-1 | - | TRBV12-3/TRBV12-4 | many | 11 | TGTGCCAGCAGTTTGCGGTTTGAGCAGTTCTTC | CASSLRFEQFF
TRBJ2-2 | TRBD1 | TRBV10-3 | many | 16 | TGTGCCATCAGTGAGTGGACAGGGGCTAACACCGGGGAGCTGTTTTTT | CAISEWTGANTGELFF
TRBJ2-2 | - | TRBV20-1 | - | 14 | TGCAGTGCTAGAGAGGCAGGGAAGGCCGGGGAGCTGTTTTTT | CSAREAGKAGELFF
TRBJ1-6 | TRBD1 | TRBV6-2/TRBV6-3 | - | 11 | TGTGCCAGCCAAACCGGGACAGCCCTCCACTTT | CASQTGTALHF
TRBJ2-2 | TRBD1 | TRBV7-8 | - | 16 | TGTGCCAGCAGCCCTCCCGGGACAGCGAACACCGGGGAGCTGTTTTTT | CASSPPGTANTGELFF
TRBJ1-1 | - | TRBV27 | - | 13 | TGTGCCAGCAGTTTCTCCGCCCAAACTGAAGCTTTCTTT | CASSFSAQTEAFF
TRBJ2-3 | - | TRBV4-3 | many | 15 | TGCGCCAGCAGCCAAGCCCATTTCTTCACAGATACGCAGTATTTT | CASSQAHFFTDTQYF
TRBJ1-1 | TRBD1 | TRBV14 | few | 14 | TGTGCCAGCAATCGACAGGGGCCCCGCTCCGAAGCTTTCTTT | CASNRQGPRSEAFF
TRBJ2-1 | TRBD1 | TRBV7-8 | - | 17 | TGTGCCAGCAGCCCGAACAGGGGGATTTCCTTATACAATGAGCAGTTCTTC | CASSPNRGISLYNEQFF
TRBJ1-1 | TRBD1 | TRBV7-6 | - | 15 | TGTGCCAGCAGCCCGTGGACAGGGCAGAACACTGAAGCTTTCTTT | CASSPWTGQNTEAFF
TRBJ1-5 | - | TRBV12-3/TRBV12-4 | few | 14 | TGTGCCAGCAGTTTTGACAATCCGAACCAGCCCCAGCATTTT | CASSFDNPNQPQHF
TRBJ2-3 | TRBD1 | TRBV5-6 | few | 14 | TGTGCCAGCAGCGGGGCAGGGGGAAGGGATACGCAGTATTTT | CASSGAGGRDTQYF
TRBJ2-3 | - | TRBV28 | many | 15 | TGTGCCAGCAGTTCTGACCTCGGGAGAACAGATACGCAGTATTTT | CASSSDLGRTDTQYF
TRBJ1-1 | TRBD1 | TRBV6-1 | - | 14 | TGTGCCAGCGGGCTGACAGGGGGCGACACTGAAGCTTTCTTT | CASGLTGGDTEAFF
TRBJ1-1 | - | TRBV7-2 | many | 13 | TGTGCCAGCAGCACACAGGGTTACACTGAAGCTTTCTTT | CASSTQGYTEAFF
TRBJ2-7 | - | TRBV7-2 | - | 13 | TGTGCCAGCAGCTTAGTCAAAGCCGCCGAGCAGTACTTC | CASSLVKAAEQYF
TRBJ1-2 | TRBD1 | TRBV12-3/TRBV12-4 | many | 17 | TGTGCCAGCAGTTTAACATACACTGGACAGGGGGCTTTCAAAAACACCTTC | CASSLTYTGQGAFKNTF
TRBJ1-1 | - | TRBV5-1 | few | 15 | TGCGCCAGCAGCCAACGACCCGATAGGAACTCTGAAGCTTTCTTT | CASSQRPDRNSEAFF
TRBJ2-7 | - | TRBV20-1 | few | 13 | TGCAGTGCTAGAGGTCTAGCAAGGCTCGAGCAGTACTTC | CSARGLARLEQYF
TRBJ1-2 | - | TRBV7-2 | few | 14 | TGTGCCAGCAGCTTAGTAGTTAAGGGCTATGGCTACACCTTC | CASSLVVKGYGYTF
TRBJ2-5 | TRBD1 | TRBV12-3/TRBV12-4 | - | 15 | TGTGCCAGCAGTTTGGGGACAGGGAGGAAAGAGACCCAGTACTTC | CASSLGTGRKETQYF
TRBJ1-2 | - | TRBV4-2 | - | 16 | TGTGCCAGCAGCCAGAAGTCCGGGACGACTAACTATGGCTACACCTTC | CASSQKSGTTNYGYTF
TRBJ2-7 | - | TRBV5-1 | many | 16 | TGCGCCAGCAGCTTGGGTTCGGGACACAATCCCCACGAGCAGTACTTC | CASSLGSGHNPHEQYF
TRBJ2-7 | TRBD1 | TRBV10-3 | many | 15 | TGTGCCATCGGTTCCCCGGACAGGGGGATTTACGAGCAGTACTTC | CAIGSPDRGIYEQYF
TRBJ2-2 | TRBD2 | TRBV4-2 | few | 18 | TGTGCCAGCAGCCAAGAAGCAAGACTAGCGGGGGGCACCGGGGAGCTGTTTTTT | CASSQEARLAGGTGELFF
TRBJ2-5 | - | TRBV20-1 | - | 12 | TGCAGTGCCCAGCCCCCTGGGGAGACCCAGTACTTC | CSAQPPGETQYF
TRBJ1-6 | - | TRBV6-2/TRBV6-3 | few | 15 | TGTGCCAGCAGTTACTCTTCTGGAGTTAATTCACCCCTCCACTTT | CASSYSSGVNSPLHF
TRBJ2-1 | TRBD2 | TRBV11-3 | - | 15 | TGTGCCAGCAGCTCGGGACTAGCGAAACTGAATGAGCAGTTCTTC | CASSSGLAKLNEQFF
TRBJ2-7 | TRBD1 | TRBV6-2/TRBV6-3 | few | 17 | TGTGCCAGCAGTTACCCTACGACCGGGACAGCCGACTACGAGCAGTACTTC | CASSYPTTGTADYEQYF
TRBJ2-7 | - | TRBV28 | many | 11 | TGTGCCAGCAGTTTAACCTACGAGCAGTACTTC | CASSLTYEQYF
TRBJ2-5 | TRBD2 | TRBV7-6 | - | 16 | TGTGCCAGCAGCCCACTCAGCGGGGGGTCCCAAGAGACCCAGTACTTC | CASSPLSGGSQETQYF
TRBJ2-5 | TRBD1 | TRBV5-1 | once | 13 | TGCGCCAGCTTGGGACAGGGTCGGGAGACCCAGTACTTC | CASLGQGRETQYF
TRBJ1-3 | TRBD1 | TRBV19 | few | 17 | TGTGCCAGTAGTACCGACAGGGAAGGAAGTACTGGAAACACCATATATTTT | CASSTDREGSTGNTIYF
TRBJ2-7 | - | TRBV3-1 | many | 12 | TGTGCCAGCAGCCGCGAAACCTACGAGCAGTACTTC | CASSRETYEQYF
TRBJ2-3 | - | TRBV11-2 | few | 15 | TGTGCCAGCAGCTTAGACGGGGTTAGCGCAGATACGCAGTATTTT | CASSLDGVSADTQYF